This is a list of T cell receptor beta chains from one sample in a study of cytomegalovirus exposure and HLA in healthy donors. Repertoires were generated with immunoSEQ multiplex PCR, while TCRdb's copy carries only in-frame clones and drops some. Its table lists roughly 120,000 clones. The sample was PBMCs. The source is a man between 18 and 29 years old in good health and CMV-seronegative. CDR3s leave out the opening cysteine and the closing phenylalanine or tryptophan. A D gene is named only where the DNA matches it firmly.

D gene	V gene	J gene	CDR3 length	CDR3 protein
-	TRBV18	TRBJ1-6	13	ASSPTRGGDSPLH
-	TRBV6-5	TRBJ2-1	11	ASSYSRGNEQF
TRBD2	TRBV10-3	TRBJ2-7	11	AISLAGGVEQY
-	TRBV6-5	TRBJ1-2	10	ASSLRSGGYT
TRBD1	TRBV18	TRBJ2-6	16	ASSPLTGDNSGANVLT
-	TRBV19	TRBJ2-6	16	ASSIPPGRDSGANVLT
-	TRBV19	TRBJ2-7	13	ASSIGGISSYEQY
TRBD2	TRBV9	TRBJ2-7	13	ASSPGTSANYEQY
TRBD2	TRBV7-2	TRBJ2-7	13	ASSRTSGGVYEQY
-	TRBV19	TRBJ1-1	12	ASRQTSLNTEAF
-	TRBV28	-	12	ASSRLGGSNEQY
-	TRBV27	TRBJ1-2	11	ASSLRGSYGYT
TRBD1	TRBV6-4	TRBJ2-3	12	ASSDGTGADTQY
TRBD2	TRBV9	TRBJ2-1	16	ASSVEGGRVTGYNEQF
TRBD2	TRBV5-6	TRBJ2-7	15	ASSLEIRSAGDYEQY
-	TRBV6-5	TRBJ1-1	13	ASSYSTGRMYEAF
-	TRBV5-6	TRBJ1-2	11	ASSLVGQDSYT
-	TRBV28	TRBJ2-7	12	ASMRLGSAYEQY
TRBD1	TRBV7-9	TRBJ1-2	14	ASSGIQDRGRYGYT
TRBD2	TRBV6-5	TRBJ2-7	13	ASRRELAGDNEQY
-	TRBV6-1	TRBJ1-2	12	ASSASGRSHGYT
-	TRBV18	TRBJ1-1	14	ASSYGLQGWNTEAF
TRBD2	TRBV15	TRBJ2-2	13	ATSPGLAGGGELF
-	TRBV13	TRBJ1-2	13	ASSQGGPSLYGYT
-	TRBV6-5	TRBJ1-5	11	ASRGPGGQPQH
-	TRBV5-1	TRBJ2-7	13	ASSLQNRGTYEQY
-	TRBV11-2	TRBJ2-3	10	ASSPPGLRQY
-	TRBV4-1	TRBJ1-1	14	ASSPRDTHLNTEAF
TRBD1	TRBV19	TRBJ1-1	12	ASWGQGARTEAF
-	TRBV5-6	TRBJ2-1	15	ASSLGRRGGSYNEQF
TRBD1	TRBV5-1	TRBJ1-3	13	ASSARQGAGNTIY
-	TRBV9	TRBJ2-7	12	ASSVPGLTYEQY
-	TRBV15	TRBJ2-7	13	ATSRDGRGVYEQY